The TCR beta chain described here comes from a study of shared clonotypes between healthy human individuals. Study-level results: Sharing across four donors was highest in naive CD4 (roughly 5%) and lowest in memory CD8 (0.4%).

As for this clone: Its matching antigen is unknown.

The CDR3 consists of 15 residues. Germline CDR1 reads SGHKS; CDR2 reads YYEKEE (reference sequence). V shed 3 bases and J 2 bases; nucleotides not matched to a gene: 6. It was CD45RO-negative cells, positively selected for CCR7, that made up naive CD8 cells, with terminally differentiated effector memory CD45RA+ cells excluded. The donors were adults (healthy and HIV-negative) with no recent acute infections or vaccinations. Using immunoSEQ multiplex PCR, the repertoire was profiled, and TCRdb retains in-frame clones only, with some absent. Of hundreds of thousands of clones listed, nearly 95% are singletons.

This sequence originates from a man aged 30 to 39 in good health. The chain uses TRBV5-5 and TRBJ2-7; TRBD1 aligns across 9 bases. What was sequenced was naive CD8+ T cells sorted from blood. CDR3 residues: CASSSSGTGTYEQYF. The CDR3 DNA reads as TGTGCCAGCAGCTCGTCCGGGACAGGGACCTACGAGCAGTACTTC.